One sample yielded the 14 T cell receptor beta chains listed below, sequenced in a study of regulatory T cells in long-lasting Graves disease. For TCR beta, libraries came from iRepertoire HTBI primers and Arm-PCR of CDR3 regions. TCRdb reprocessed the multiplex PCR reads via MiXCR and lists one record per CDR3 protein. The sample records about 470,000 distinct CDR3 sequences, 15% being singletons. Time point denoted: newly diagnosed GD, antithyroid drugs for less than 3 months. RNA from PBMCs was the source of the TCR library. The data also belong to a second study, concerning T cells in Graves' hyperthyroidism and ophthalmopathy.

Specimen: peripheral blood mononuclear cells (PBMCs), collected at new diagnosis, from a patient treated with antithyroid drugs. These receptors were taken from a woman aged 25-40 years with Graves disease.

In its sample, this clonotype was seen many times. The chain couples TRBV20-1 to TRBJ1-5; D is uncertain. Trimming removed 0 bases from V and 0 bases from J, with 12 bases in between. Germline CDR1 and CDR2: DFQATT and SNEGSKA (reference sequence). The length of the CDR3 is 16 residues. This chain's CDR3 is CSARDNPPYSNQPQHF. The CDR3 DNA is TGCAGTGCTAGAGATAATCCCCCCTATAGCAATCAGCCCCAGCATTTT.

CDR3 in amino acids: CSAVGGRYEQYF. The CDR3 DNA is TGCAGTGCCGTAGGAGGTCGCTACGAGCAGTACTTC. This chain joins TRBV20-1 and TRBJ2-7, with D tentatively TRBD2 (5 bases). Between the trimmed V and J ends, which lost 6 bases and 3 bases, there was a span of 12 bases. Germline CDR1 and CDR2: DFQATT and SNEGSKA (reference sequence). This CDR3 contains 12 residues.

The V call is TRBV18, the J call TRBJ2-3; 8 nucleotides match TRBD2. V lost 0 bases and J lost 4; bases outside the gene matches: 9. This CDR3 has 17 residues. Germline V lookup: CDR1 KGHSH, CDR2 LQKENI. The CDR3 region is CASSPPWEAGESDTQYF. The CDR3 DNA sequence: TGTGCCAGCTCACCACCTTGGGAAGCGGGAGAGTCAGATACGCAGTATTTT. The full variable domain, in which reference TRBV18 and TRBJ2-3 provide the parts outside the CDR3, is NAGVMQNPRHLVRRRGQEARLRCSPMKGHSHVYWYRQLPEEGLKFMVYLQKENIIDESGMPKERFSAEFPKEGPSILRIQQVVRGDSAAYFCASSPPWEAGESDTQYFGPGTRLTVL.

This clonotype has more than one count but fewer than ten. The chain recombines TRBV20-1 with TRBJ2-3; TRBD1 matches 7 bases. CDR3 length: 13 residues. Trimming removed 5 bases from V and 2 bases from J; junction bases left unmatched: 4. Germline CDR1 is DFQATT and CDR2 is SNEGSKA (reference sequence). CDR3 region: CSAGTVDTDTQYF. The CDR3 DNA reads TGCAGTGCTGGGACAGTTGACACAGATACGCAGTATTTT.

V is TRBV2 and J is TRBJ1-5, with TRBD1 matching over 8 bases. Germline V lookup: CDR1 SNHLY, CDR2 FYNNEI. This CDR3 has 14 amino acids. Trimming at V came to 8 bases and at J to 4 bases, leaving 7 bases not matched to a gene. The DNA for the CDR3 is TGTGCCAGCCGTAGTAGACAGGGGAATCAGCCCCAGCATTTT. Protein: CASRSRQGNQPQHF. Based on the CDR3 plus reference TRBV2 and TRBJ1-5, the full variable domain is EPEVTQTPSHQVTQMGQEVILRCVPISNHLYFYWYRQILGQKVEFLVSFYNNEISEKSEIFDDQFSVERPDGSNFTLKIRSTKLEDSAMYFCASRSRQGNQPQHFGDGTRLSIL.

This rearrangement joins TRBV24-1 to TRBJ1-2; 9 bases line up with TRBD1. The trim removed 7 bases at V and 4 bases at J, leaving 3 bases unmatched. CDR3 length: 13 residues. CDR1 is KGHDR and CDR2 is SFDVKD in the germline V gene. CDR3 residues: CATRQGAGYGYTF. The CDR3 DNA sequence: TGTGCCACCAGACAGGGGGCCGGCTATGGCTACACCTTC.

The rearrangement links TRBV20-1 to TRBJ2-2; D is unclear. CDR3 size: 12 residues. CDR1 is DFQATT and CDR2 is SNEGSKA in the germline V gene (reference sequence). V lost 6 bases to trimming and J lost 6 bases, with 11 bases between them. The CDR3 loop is CSAPRFSGELFF. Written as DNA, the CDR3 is TGCAGTGCCCCCCGATTTTCCGGGGAGCTGTTTTTT.

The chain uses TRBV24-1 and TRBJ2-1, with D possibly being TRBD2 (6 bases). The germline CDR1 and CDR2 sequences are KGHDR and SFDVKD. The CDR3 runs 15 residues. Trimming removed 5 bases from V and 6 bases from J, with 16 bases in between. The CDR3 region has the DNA TGTGCCACCAGTGCCACAGGAGGGGTGAGCAATGAGCAGTTCTTC. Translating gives CATSATGGVSNEQFF.

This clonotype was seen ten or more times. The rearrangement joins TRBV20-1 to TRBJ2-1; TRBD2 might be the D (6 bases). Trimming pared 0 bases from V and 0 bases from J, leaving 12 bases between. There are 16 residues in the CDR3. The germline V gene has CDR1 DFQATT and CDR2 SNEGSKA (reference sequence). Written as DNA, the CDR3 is TGCAGTGCTAGAGATCCCGCTAGCGACTCCTACAATGAGCAGTTCTTC. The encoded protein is CSARDPASDSYNEQFF.

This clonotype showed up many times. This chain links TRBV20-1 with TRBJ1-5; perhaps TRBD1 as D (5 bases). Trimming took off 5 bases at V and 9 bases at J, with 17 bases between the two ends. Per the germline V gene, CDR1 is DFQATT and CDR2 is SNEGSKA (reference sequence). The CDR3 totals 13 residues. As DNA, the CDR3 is TGCAGTGCTCTTAGGGACCTCGAAGGGCCCCAGCATTTT. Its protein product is CSALRDLEGPQHF.

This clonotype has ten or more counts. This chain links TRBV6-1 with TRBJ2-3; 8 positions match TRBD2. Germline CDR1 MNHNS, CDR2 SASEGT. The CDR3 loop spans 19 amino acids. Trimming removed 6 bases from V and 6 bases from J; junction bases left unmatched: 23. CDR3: CASSLVIVKTGTSADTQYF. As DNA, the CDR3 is TGTGCCAGCAGCCTCGTGATAGTGAAAACCGGGACTAGTGCGGATACGCAGTATTTT.

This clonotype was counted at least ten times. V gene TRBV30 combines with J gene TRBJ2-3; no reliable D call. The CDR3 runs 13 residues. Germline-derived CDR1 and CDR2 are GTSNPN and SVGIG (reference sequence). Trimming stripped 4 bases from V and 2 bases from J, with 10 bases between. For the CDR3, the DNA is TGTGCCTGGACCGTGACCCCCACAGATACGCAGTATTTT. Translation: CAWTVTPTDTQYF.

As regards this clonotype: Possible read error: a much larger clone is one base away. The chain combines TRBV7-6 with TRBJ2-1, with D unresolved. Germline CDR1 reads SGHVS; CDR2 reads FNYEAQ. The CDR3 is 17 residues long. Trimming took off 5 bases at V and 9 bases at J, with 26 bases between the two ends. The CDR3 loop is CASSPVPTGSWFSEQFF. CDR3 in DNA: TGTGCCAGCAGCCCAGTACCGACGGGCTCGTGGTTCAGTGAGCAGTTCTTC.

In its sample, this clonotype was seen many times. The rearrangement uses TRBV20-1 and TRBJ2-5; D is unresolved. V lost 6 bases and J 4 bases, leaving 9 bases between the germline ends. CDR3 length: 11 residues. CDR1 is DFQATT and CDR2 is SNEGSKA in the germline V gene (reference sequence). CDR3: CSAPILETQYF. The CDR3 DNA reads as TGCAGTGCACCGATCCTAGAGACCCAGTACTTC.